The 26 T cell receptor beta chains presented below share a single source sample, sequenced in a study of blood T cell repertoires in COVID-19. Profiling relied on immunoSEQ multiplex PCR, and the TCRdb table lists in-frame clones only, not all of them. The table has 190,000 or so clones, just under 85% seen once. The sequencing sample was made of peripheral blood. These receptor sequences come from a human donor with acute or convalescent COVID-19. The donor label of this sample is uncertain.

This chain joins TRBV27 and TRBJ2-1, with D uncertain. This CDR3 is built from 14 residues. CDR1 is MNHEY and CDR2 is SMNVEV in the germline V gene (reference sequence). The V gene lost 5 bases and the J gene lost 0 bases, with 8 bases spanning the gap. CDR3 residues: CASSISYSYNEQFF. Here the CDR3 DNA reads TGTGCCAGCAGTATTTCCTACTCCTACAATGAGCAGTTCTTC.

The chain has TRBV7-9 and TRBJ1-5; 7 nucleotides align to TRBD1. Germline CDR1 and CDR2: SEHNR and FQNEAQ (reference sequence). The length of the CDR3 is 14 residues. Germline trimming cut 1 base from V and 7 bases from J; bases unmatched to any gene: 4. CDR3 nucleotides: TGTGCCAGCAGCTTAGAGGGGGCCGGGCAGCCCCAGCATTTT. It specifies CASSLEGAGQPQHF. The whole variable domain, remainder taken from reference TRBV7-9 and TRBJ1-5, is DTGVSQNPRHKITKRGQNVTFRCDPISEHNRLYWYRQTLGQGPEFLTYFQNEAQLEKSRLLSDRFSAERPKGSFSTLEIQRTEQGDSAMYLCASSLEGAGQPQHFGDGTRLSIL.

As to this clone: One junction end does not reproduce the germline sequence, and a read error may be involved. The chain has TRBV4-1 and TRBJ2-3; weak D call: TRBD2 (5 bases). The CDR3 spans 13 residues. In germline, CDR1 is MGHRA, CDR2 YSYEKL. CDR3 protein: CASSQAGRTTEYF. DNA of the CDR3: TGCGCCAGCAGCCAGGCGGGCCGCACTACGGAGTATTTT.

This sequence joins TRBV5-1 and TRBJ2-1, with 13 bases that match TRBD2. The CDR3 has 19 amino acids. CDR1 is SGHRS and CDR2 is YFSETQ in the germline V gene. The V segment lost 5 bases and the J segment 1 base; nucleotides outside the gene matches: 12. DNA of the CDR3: TGCGCCAGCAGGGAAGCACGGACTAGCGGGAGAGGGTCCTACAATGAGCAGTTCTTC. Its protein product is CASREARTSGRGSYNEQFF.

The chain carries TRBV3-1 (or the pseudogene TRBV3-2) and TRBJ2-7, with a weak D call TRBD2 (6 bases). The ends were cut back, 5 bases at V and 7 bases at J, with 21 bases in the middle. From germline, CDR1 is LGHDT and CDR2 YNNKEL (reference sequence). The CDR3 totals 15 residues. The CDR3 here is CASSFPGVDPEEQYF. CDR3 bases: TGTGCCAGCAGCTTTCCGGGAGTCGATCCGGAGGAGCAGTACTTC.

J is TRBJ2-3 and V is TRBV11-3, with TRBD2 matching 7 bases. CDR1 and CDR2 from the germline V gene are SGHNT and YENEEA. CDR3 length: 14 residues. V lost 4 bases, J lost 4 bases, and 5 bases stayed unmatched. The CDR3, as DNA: TGTGCCAGCAGCTGGGGCGGGGGATCAGATACGCAGTATTTT. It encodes CASSWGGGSDTQYF.

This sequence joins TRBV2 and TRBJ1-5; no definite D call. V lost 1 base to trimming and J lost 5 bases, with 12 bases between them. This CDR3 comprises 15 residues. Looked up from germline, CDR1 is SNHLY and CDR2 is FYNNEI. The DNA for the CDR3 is TGTGCCAGCAGTGAAGAAATGGGGAGGGATCAGCCCCAGCATTTT. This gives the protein CASSEEMGRDQPQHF.

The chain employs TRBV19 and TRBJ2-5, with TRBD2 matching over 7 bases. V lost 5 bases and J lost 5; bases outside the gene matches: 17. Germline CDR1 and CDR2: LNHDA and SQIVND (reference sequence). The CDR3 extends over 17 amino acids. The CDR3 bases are TGTGCCAGTAGTCGGCTCGGGGACTACCCTCGGGCGGAGACCCAGTACTTC. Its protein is CASSRLGDYPRAETQYF.

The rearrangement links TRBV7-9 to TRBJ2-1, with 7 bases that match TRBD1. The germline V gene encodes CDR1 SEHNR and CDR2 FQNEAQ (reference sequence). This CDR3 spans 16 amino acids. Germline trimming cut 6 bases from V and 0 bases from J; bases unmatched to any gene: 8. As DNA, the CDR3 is TGTGCCAGCAGACTAGGGACAGCGAGCTCCTACAATGAGCAGTTCTTC. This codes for CASRLGTASSYNEQFF.

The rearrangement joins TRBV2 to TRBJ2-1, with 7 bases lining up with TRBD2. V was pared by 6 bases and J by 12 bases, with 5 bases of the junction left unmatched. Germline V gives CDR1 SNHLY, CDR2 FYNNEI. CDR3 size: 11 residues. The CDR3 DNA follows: TGTGCCAGCAGAAGCGGGATTGGGCAGTTCTTC. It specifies CASRSGIGQFF.

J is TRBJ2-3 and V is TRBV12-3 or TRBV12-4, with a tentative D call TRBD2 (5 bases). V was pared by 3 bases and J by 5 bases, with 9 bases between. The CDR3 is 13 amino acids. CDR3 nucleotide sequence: TGTGCCAGCAGTTTGGAGGACGGAGATACGCAGTATTTT. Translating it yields CASSLEDGDTQYF.

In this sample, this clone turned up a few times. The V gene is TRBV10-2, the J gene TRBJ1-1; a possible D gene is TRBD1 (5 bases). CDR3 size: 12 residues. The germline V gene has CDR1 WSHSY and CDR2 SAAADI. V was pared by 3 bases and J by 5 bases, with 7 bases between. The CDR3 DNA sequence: TGCGCCAGCAGTGAACGACAGACTGAAGCTTTCTTT. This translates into CASSERQTEAFF.

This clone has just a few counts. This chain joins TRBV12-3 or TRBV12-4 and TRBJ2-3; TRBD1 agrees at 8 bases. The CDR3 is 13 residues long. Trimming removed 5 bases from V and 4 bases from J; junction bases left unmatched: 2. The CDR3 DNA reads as TGTGCCAGCAGTCAACAGGGGGCAGATACGCAGTATTTT. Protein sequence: CASSQQGADTQYF.

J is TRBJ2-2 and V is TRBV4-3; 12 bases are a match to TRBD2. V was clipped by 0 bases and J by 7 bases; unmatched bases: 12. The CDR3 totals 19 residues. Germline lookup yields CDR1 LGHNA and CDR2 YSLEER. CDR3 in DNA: TGCGCCAGCAGCCAAGAATTAGTGACTAGCGGGAGAATAGGCGGGGAGCTGTTTTTT. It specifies CASSQELVTSGRIGGELFF.

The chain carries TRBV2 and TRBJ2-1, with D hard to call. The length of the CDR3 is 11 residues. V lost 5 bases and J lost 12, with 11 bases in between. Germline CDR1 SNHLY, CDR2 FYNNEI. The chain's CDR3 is CASSTLSGQFF. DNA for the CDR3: TGTGCCAGCAGTACTCTAAGTGGGCAGTTCTTC.

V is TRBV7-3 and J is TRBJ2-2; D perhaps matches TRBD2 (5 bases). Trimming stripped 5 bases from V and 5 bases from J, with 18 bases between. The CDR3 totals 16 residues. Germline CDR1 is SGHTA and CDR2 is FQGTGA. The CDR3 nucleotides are TGTGCCAGCAGCCCCGCCATCGGACTCCGGACCGGGGAGCTGTTTTTT. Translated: CASSPAIGLRTGELFF.

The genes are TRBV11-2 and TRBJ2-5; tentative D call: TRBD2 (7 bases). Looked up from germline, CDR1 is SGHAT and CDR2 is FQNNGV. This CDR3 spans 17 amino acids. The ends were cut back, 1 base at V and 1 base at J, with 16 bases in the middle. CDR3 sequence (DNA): TGTGCCAGCAGCTTAGGGTTTCGTGGGGGGGCCCAAGAGACCCAGTACTTC. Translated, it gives CASSLGFRGGAQETQYF. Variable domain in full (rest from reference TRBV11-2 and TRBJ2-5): EAGVAQSPRYKIIEKRQSVAFWCNPISGHATLYWYQQILGQGPKLLIQFQNNGVVDDSQLPKDRFSAERLKGVDSTLKIQPAKLEDSAVYLCASSLGFRGGAQETQYFGPGTRLLVL.

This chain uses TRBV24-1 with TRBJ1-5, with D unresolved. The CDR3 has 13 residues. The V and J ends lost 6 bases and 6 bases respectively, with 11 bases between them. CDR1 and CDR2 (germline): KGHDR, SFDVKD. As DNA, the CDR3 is TGTGCCACCAGTTCGGGGTCGGTTCAGCCCCAGCATTTT. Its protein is CATSSGSVQPQHF.

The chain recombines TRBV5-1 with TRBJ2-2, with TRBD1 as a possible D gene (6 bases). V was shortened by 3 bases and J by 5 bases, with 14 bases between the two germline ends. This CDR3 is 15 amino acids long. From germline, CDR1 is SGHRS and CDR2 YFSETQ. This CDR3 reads CASSSRQERTGELFF. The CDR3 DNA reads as TGCGCCAGCAGCTCGCGACAGGAGAGGACCGGGGAGCTGTTTTTT.

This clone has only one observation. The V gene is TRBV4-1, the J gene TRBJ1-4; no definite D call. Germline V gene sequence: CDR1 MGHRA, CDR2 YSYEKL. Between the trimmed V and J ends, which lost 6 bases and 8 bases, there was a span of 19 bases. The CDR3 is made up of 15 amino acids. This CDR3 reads CASSQWVLPGEKLFF. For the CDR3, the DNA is TGCGCCAGCAGTCAGTGGGTCCTCCCGGGAGAAAAACTGTTTTTT.

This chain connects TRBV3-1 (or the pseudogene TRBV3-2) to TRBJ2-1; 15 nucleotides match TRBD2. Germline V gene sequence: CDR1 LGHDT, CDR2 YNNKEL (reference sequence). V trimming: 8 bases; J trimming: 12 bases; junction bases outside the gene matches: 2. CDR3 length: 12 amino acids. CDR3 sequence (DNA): TGTGCCAGCGGACTAGCGGGAGGGGCGCAGTTCTTC. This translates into CASGLAGGAQFF.

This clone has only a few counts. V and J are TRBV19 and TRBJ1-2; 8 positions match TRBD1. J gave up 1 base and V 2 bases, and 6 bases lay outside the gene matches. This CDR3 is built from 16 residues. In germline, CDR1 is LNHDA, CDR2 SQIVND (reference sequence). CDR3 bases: TGTGCCAGTAGTATAACGCCCGGACAGGGTAACTATGGCTACACCTTC. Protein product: CASSITPGQGNYGYTF.

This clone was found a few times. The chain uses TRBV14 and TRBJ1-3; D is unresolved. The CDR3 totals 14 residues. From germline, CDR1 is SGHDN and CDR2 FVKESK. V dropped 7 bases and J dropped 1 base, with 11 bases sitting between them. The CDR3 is CASKEFQSGNTIYF. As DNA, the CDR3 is TGTGCCAGCAAAGAGTTTCAATCTGGAAACACCATATATTTT.

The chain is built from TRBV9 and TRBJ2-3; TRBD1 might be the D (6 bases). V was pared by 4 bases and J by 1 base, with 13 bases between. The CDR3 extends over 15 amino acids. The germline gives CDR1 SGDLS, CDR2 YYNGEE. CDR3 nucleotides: TGTGCCAGCAGCACTAGGGCAGGGGGCACAGATACGCAGTATTTT. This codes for CASSTRAGGTDTQYF.

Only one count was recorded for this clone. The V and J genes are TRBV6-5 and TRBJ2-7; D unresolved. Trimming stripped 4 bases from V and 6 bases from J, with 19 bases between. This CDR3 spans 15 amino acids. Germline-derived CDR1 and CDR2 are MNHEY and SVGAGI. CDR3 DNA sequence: TGTGCCAGCAGTTCAACCGGCCAAAAGCGACTCGAGCAGTACTTC. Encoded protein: CASSSTGQKRLEQYF.

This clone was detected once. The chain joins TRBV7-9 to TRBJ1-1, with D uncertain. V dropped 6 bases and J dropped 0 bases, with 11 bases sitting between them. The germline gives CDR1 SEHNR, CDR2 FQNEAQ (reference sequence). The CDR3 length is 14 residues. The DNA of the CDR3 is TGTGCCAGCAGGGAGAGCTACATGAACACTGAAGCTTTCTTT. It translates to CASRESYMNTEAFF.